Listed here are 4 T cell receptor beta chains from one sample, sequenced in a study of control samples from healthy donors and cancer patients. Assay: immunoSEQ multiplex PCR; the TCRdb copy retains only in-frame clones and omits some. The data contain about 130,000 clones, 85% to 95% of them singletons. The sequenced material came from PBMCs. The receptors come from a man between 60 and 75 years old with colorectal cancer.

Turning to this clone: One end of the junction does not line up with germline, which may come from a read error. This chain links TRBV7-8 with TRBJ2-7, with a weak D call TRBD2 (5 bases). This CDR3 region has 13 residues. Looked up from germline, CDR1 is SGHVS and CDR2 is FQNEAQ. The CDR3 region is CASSRLSDGRQHF. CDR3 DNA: TGTGCCAGCAGCCGACTATCTGACGGACGCCAGCACTTC.

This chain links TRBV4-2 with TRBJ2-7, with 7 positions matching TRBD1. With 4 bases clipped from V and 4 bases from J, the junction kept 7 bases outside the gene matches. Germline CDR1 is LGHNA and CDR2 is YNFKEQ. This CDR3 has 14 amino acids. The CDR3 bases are TGTGCCAGCAGCCCCCCAGGGGGAGTTTACGAGCAGTACTTC. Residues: CASSPPGGVYEQYF.

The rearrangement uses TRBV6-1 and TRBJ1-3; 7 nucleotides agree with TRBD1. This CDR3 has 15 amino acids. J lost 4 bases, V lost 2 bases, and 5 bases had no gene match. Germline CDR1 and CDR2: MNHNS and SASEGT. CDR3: CASSEKGAQGNTIYF. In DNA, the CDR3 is TGTGCCAGCAGTGAAAAGGGGGCGCAAGGAAACACCATATATTTT.

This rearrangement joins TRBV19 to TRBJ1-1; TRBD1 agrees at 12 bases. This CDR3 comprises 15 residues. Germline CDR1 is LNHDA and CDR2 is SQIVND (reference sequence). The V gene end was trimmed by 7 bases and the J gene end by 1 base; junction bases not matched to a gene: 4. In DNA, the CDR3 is TGTGCCAGTAAAAGGGGACAGGGGGCGAACACTGAAGCTTTCTTT. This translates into CASKRGQGANTEAFF.